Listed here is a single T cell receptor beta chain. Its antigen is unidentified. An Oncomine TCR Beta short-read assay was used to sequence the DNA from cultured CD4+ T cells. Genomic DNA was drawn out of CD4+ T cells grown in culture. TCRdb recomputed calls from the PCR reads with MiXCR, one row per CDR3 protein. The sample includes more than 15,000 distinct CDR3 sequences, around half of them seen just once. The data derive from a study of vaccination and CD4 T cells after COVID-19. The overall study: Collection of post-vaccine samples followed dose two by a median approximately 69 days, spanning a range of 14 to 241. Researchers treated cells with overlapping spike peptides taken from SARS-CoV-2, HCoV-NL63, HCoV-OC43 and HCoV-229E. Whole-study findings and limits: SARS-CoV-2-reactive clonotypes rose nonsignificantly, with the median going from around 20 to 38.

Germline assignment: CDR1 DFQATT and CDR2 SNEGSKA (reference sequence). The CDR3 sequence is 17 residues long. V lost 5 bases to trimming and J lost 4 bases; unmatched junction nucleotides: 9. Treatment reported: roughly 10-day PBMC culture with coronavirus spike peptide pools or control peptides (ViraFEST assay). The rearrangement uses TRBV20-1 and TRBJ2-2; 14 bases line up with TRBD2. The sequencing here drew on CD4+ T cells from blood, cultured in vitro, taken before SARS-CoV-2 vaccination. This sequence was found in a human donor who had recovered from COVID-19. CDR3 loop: CSAVRRLAGGGTGELFF. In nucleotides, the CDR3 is TGCAGTGCTGTTAGAAGACTAGCGGGAGGGGGCACCGGGGAGCTGTTTTTT.